This TCR beta chain stems from a study of T cell responses to AZD1222 COVID-19 vaccine. Study results and limitations: Most donors were white British and more were female, and clonal diversity was possibly underestimated. Across the whole spike, CD4 TCRs peaked at regions 160-218 and 743-854.

Comments on this clone: The antigen is not known. Distinct nucleotide sequences in the sample also encode this CDR3.

The method was immunoSEQ multiplex PCR; TCRdb's version includes in-frame clones alone and lacks a portion of them. Of about 160,000 clones listed, 75% to 95% are singletons. This clonotype originated in an adult in good health. The input for sequencing was peripheral blood, taken on day 0 of AZD1222 vaccination.

Written as DNA, the CDR3 is TGCGCCAGCAGCTTGGGACTAGCGGGAGGGTCCTACAATGAGCAGTTCTTC. This encodes CASSLGLAGGSYNEQFF. V usage is TRBV5-1 and J usage is TRBJ2-1, with 14 bases that match TRBD2. This CDR3 is built from 17 residues. From germline, CDR1 is SGHRS and CDR2 YFSETQ. The ends lost 0 bases at V and 1 base at J; junction bases unmatched: 0.